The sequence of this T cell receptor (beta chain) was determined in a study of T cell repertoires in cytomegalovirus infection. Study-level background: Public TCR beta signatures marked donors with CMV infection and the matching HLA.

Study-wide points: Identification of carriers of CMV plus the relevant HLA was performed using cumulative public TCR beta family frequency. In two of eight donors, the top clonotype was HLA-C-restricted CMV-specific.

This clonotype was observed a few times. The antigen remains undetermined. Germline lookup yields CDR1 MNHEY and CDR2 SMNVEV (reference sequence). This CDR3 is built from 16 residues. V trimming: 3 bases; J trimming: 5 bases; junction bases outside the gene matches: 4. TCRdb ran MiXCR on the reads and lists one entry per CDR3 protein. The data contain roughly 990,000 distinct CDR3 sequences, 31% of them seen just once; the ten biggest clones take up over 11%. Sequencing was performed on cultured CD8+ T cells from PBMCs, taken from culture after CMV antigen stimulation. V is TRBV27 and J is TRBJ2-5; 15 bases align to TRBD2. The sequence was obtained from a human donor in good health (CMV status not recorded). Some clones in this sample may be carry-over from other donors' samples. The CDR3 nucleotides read TGTGCCAGCAGTTTCTCAGGGACTAGCGGGGGGGAGACCCAGTACTTC. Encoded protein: CASSFSGTSGGETQYF.